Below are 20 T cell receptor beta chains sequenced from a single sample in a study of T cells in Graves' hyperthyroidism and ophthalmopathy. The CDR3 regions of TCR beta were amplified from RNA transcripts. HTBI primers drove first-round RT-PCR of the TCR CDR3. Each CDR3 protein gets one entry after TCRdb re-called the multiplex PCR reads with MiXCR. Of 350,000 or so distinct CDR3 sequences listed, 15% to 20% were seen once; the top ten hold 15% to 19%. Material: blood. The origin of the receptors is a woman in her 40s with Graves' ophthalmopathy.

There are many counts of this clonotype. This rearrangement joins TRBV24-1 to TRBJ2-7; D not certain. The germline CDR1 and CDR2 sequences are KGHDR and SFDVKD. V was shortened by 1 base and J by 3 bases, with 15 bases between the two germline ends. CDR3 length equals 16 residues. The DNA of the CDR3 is TGTGCCACCAGTGATTTTGACGAAAAAGAATTCTACGAGCAGTACTTC. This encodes CATSDFDEKEFYEQYF.

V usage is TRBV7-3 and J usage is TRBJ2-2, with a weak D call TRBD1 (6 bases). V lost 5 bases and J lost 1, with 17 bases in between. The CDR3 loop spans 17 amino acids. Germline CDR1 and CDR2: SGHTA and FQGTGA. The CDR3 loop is CASSRMPGHMNTGELFF. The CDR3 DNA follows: TGTGCCAGCAGCCGTATGCCGGGACACATGAACACCGGGGAGCTGTTTTTT.

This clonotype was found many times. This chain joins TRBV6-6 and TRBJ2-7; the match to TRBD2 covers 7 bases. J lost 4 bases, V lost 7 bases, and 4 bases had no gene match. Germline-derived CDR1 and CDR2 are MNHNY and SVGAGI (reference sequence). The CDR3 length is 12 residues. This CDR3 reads CASMGGFYEQYF. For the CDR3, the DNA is TGTGCCAGCATGGGAGGGTTTTACGAGCAGTACTTC.

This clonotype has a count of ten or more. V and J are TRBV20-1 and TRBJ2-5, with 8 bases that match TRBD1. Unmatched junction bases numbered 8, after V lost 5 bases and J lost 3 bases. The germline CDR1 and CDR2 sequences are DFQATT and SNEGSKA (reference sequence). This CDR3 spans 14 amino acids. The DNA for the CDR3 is TGCAGTGCTGAACCCGGGACAGGCAAAGAGACCCAGTACTTC. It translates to CSAEPGTGKETQYF.

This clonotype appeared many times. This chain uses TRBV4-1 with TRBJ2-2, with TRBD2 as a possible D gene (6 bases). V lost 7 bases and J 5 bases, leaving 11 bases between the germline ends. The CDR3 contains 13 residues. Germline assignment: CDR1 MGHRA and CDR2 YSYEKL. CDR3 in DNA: TGCGCCAGCACCCTGGGGGGAACCGGGGAGCTGTTTTTT. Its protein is CASTLGGTGELFF.

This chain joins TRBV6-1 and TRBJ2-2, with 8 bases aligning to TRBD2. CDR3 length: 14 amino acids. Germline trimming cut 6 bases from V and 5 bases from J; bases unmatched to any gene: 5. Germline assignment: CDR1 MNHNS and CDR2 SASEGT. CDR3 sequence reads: CASRQGGGTGELFF. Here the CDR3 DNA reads TGTGCCAGCAGACAGGGCGGGGGGACCGGGGAGCTGTTTTTT.

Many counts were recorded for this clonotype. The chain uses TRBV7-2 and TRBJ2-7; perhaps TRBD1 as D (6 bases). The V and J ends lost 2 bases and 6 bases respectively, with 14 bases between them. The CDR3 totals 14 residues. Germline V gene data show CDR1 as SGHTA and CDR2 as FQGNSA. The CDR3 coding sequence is TGTGCCAGCAGCTTATTTCAGGGGATTTCCGAGCAGTACTTC. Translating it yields CASSLFQGISEQYF. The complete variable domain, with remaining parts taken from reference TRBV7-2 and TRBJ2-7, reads GAGVSQSPSNKVTEKGKDVELRCDPISGHTALYWYRQSLGQGLEFLIYFQGNSAPDKSGLPSDRFSAERTGGSVSTLTIQRTQQEDSAVYLCASSLFQGISEQYFGPGTRLTVT.

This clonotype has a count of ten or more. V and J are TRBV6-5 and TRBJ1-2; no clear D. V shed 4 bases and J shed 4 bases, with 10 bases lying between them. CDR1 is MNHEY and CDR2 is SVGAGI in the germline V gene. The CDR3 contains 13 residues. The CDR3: CASSLSSTYGYTF. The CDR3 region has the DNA TGTGCCAGCAGTTTAAGTTCGACCTATGGCTACACCTTC.

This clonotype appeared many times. CDR3 residues: CATSNPSETSGPINEQFF. The CDR3 region has the DNA TGTGCCACCAGCAACCCAAGTGAGACTAGCGGACCTATCAATGAGCAGTTCTTC. The gene calls are TRBV15 and TRBJ2-1; 9 bases line up with TRBD2. Germline V gene data show CDR1 as LNHNV and CDR2 as YYDKDF (reference sequence). The CDR3 length is 18 residues. With 4 bases clipped from V and 6 bases from J, the junction kept 16 bases outside the gene matches.

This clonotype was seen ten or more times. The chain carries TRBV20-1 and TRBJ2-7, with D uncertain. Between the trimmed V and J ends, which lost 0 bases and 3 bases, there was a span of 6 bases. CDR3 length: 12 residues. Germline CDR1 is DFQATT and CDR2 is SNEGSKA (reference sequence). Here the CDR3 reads CSARDPGYEQYF. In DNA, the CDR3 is TGCAGTGCTAGAGACCCAGGCTACGAGCAGTACTTC.

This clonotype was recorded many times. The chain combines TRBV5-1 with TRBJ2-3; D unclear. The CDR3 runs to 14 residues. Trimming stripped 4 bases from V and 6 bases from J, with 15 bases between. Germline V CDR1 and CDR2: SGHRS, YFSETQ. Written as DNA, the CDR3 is TGCGCCAGCAGCCCGCTTGAGGCCGGGGATACGCAGTATTTT. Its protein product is CASSPLEAGDTQYF.

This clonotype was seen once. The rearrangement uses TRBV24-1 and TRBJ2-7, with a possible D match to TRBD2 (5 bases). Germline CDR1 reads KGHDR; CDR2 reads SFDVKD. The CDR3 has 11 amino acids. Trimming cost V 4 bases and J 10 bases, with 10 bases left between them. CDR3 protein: CATSDEAEQYF. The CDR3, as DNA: TGTGCCACCAGTGACGAAGCGGAACAGTACTTC.

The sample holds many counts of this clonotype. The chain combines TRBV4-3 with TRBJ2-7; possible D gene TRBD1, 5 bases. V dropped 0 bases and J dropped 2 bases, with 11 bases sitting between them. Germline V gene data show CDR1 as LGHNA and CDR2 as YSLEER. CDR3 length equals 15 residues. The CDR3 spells CASSQEQARTYEQYF. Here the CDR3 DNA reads TGCGCCAGCAGCCAAGAACAGGCTAGAACCTACGAGCAGTACTTC.

CDR3 nucleotides: TGCAGCGTTCGGACAGGGTATGGAAACACCATATATTTT. Encoded protein: CSVRTGYGNTIYF. The rearrangement joins TRBV29-1 to TRBJ1-3, with 8 bases that match TRBD1. With 5 bases clipped from V and 3 bases from J, the junction kept 3 bases outside the gene matches. This CDR3 contains 13 residues. CDR1 is SQVTM and CDR2 is ANQGSEA in the germline V gene.

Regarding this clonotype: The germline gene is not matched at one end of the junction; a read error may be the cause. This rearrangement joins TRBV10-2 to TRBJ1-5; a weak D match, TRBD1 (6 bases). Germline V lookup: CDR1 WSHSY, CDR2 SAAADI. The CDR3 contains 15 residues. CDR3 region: CASTRDTTSNQPQLF. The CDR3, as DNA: TGCGCCAGCACCCGGGACACGACTAGCAATCAGCCCCAGCTTTTT.

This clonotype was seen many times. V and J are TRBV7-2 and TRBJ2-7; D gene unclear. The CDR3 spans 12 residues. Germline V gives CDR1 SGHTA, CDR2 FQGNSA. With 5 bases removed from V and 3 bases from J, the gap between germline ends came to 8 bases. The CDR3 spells CASSHGFYEQYF. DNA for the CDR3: TGTGCCAGCAGCCACGGGTTCTACGAGCAGTACTTC.

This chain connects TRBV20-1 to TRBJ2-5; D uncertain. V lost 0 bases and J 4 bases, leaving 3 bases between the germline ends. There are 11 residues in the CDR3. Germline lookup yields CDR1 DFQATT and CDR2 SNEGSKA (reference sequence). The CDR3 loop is CSAREGETQYF. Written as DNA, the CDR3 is TGCAGTGCTAGAGAAGGAGAGACCCAGTACTTC.

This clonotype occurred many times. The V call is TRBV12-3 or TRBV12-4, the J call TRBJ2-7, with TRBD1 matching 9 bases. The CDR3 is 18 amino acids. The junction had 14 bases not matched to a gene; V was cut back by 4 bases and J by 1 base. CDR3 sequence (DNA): TGTGCCAGCAGTTCTAGGACAGGGGCTCTGCCGGGATCCTACGAGCAGTACTTC. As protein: CASSSRTGALPGSYEQYF.

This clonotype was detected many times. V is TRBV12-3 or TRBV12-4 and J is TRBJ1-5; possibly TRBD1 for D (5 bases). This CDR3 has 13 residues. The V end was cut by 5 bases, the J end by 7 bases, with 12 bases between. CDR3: CASSLGEPQPQHF. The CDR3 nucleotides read TGTGCCAGCAGTCTGGGGGAACCGCAGCCCCAGCATTTT.

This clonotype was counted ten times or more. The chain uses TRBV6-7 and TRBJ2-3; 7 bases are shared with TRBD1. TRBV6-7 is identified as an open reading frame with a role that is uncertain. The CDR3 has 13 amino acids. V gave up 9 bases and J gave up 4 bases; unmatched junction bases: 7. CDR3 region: CARRDRVADTQYF. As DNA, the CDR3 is TGTGCCAGAAGAGACAGGGTGGCAGATACGCAGTATTTT.